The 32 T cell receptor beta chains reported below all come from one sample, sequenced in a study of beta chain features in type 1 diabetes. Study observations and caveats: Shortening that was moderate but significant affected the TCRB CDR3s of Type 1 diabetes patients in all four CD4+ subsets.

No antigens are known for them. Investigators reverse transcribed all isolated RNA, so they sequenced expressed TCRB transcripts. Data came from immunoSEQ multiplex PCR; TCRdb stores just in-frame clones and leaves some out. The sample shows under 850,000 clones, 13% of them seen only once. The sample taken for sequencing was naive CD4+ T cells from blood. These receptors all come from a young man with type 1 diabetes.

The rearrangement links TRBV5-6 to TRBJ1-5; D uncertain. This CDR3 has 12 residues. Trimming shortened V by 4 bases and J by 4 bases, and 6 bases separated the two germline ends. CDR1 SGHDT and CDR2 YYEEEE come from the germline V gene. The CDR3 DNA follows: TGTGCCAGCAGCCTCAGTAATCAGCCCCAGCATTTT. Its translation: CASSLSNQPQHF.

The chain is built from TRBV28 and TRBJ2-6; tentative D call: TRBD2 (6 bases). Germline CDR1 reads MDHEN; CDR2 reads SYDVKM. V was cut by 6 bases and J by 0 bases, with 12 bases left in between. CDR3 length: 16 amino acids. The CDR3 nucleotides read TGTGCCAGCAGGGGACGGAGGGCCTCTGGGGCCAACGTCCTGACTTTC. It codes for CASRGRRASGANVLTF.

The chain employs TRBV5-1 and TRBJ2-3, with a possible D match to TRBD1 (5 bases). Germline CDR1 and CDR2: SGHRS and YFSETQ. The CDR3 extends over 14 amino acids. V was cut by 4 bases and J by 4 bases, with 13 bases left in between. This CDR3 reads CASSLDKLADTQYF. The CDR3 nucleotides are TGCGCCAGCAGCCTGGACAAGTTGGCAGATACGCAGTATTTT.

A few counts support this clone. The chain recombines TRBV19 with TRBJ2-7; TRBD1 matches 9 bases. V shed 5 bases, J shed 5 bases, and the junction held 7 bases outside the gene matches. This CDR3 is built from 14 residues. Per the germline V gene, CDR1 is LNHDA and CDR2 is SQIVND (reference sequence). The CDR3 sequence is CASSSGTGQHEQYF. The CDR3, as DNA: TGTGCCAGTAGTTCCGGGACAGGGCAGCACGAGCAGTACTTC.

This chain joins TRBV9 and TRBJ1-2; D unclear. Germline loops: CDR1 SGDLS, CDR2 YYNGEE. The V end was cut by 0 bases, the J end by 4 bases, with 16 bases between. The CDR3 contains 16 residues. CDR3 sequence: CASSVGGSQSGYGYTF. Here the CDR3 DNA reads TGTGCCAGCAGCGTAGGGGGTTCGCAATCGGGCTATGGCTACACCTTC.

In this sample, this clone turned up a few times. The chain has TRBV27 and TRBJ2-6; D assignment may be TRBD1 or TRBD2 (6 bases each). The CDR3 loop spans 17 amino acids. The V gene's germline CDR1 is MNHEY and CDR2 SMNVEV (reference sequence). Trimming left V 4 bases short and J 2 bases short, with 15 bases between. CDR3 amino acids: CASSWEARGPGANVLTF. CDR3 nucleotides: TGTGCCAGCAGTTGGGAGGCACGGGGGCCTGGGGCCAACGTCCTGACTTTC.

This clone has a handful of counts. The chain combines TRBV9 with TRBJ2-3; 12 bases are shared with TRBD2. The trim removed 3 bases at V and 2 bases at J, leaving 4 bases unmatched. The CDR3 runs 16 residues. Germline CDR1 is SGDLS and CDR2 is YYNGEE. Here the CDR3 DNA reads TGTGCCAGCAGCGCCCGACTAGCGGGGGACACAGATACGCAGTATTTT. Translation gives CASSARLAGDTDTQYF.

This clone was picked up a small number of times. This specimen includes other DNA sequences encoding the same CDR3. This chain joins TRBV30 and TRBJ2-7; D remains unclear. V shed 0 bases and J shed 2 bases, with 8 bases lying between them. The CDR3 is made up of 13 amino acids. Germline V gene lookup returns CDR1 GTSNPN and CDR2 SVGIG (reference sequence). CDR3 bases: TGTGCCTGGAGTGTAGGTGGGGCCTACGAGCAGTACTTC. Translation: CAWSVGGAYEQYF.

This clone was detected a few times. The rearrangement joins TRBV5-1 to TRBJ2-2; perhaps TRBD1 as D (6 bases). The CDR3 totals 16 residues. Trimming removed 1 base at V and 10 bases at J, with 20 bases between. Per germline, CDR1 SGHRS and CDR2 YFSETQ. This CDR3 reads CASSLRGQGQGSELFF. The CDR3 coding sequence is TGCGCCAGCAGCTTGCGAGGGCAGGGGCAAGGTTCGGAGCTGTTTTTT.

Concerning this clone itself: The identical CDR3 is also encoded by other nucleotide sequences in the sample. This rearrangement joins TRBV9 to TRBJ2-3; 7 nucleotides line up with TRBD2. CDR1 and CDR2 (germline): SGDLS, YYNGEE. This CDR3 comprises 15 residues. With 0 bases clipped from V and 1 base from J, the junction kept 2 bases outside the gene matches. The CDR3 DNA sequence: TGTGCCAGCAGCGTAGGGGCGGGGGGCACAGATACGCAGTATTTT. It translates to CASSVGAGGTDTQYF.

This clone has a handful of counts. For the CDR3, the DNA is TGTGCCAGCAGTTTCGTCCTAGCGGGGGGAATCGTACAAGAGACCCAGTACTTC. Protein sequence: CASSFVLAGGIVQETQYF. J is TRBJ2-5 and V is TRBV28; the match to TRBD2 covers 11 bases. The V segment lost 3 bases and the J segment 2 bases; nucleotides outside the gene matches: 11. The CDR3 is 18 amino acids. CDR1 MDHEN and CDR2 SYDVKM come from the germline V gene.

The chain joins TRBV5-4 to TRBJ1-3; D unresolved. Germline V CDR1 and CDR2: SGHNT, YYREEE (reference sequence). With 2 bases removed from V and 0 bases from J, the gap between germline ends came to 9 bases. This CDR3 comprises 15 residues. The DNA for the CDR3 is TGTGCCAGCAGCTTAAAAGGAAACTCTGGAAACACCATATATTTT. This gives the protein CASSLKGNSGNTIYF.

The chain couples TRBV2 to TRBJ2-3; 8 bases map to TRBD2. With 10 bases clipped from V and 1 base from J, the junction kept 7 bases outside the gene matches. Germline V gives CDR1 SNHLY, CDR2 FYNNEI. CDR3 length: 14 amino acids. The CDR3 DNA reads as TGTGCCAACACGGGGGGGCCAGGCACAGATACGCAGTATTTT. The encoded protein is CANTGGPGTDTQYF.

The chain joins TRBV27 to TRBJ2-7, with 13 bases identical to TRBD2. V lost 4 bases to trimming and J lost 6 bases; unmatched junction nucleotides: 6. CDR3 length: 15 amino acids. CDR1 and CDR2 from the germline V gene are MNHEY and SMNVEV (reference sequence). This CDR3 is CASSWGTSGDLEQYF. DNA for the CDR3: TGTGCCAGCAGTTGGGGGACTAGCGGGGATCTCGAGCAGTACTTC.

In DNA, the CDR3 is TGTGCCAGCAGTTACGCCAGGTACAGCAATCAGCCCCAGCATTTT. Its protein product is CASSYARYSNQPQHF. V gene TRBV6-6 combines with J gene TRBJ1-5; D gene uncertain. In germline, CDR1 is MNHNY, CDR2 SVGAGI (reference sequence). V lost 2 bases and J lost 1, with 9 bases in between. The CDR3 is made up of 15 amino acids.

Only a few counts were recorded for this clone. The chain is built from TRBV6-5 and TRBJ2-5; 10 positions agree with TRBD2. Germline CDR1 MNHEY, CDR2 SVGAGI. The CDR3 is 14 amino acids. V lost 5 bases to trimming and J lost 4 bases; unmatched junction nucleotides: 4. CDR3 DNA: TGTGCCAGCAGTGGGGGGACTAGCGCAGAGACCCAGTACTTC. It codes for CASSGGTSAETQYF.

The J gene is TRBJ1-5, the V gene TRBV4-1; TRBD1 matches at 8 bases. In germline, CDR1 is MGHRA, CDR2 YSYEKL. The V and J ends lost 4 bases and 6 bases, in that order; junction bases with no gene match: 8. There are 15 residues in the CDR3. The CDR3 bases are TGCGCCAGCAGCCCGGACAGGGAAGGGGGTCAGCCCCAGCATTTT. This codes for CASSPDREGGQPQHF.

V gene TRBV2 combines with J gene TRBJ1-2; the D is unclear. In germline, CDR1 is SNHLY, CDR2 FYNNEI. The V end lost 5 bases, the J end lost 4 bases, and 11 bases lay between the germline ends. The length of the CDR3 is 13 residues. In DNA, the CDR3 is TGTGCCAGCAGTTCCGACACGTTCTATGGCTACACCTTC. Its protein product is CASSSDTFYGYTF.

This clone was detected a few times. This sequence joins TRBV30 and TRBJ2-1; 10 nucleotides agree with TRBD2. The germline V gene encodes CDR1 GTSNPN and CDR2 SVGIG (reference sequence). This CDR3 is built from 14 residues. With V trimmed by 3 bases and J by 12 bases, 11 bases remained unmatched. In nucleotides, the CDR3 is TGTGCCTGGAGCCGACTAGCGGGCGGGGTTCCGCAGTTCTTC. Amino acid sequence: CAWSRLAGGVPQFF.

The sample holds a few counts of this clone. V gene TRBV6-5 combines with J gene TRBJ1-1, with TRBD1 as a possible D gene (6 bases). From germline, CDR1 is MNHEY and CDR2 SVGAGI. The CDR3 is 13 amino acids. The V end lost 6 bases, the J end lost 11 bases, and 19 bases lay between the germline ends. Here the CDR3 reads CASSPGGRGLAFF. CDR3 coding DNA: TGTGCCAGCAGCCCTGGGGGGCGCGGACTTGCTTTCTTT.

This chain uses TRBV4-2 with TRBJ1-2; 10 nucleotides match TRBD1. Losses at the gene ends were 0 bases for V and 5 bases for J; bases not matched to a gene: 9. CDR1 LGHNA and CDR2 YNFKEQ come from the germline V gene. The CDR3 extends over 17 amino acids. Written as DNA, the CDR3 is TGTGCCAGCAGCCAAGATAGGACAGGGGGGCTCCTATATGGCTACACCTTC. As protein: CASSQDRTGGLLYGYTF.

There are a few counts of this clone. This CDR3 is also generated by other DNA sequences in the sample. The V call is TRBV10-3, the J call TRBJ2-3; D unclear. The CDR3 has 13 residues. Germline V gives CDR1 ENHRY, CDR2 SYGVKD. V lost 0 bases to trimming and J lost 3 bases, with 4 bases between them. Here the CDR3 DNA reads TGTGCCATCAGTGAGTCCAGGACAGATACGCAGTATTTT. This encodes CAISESRTDTQYF.

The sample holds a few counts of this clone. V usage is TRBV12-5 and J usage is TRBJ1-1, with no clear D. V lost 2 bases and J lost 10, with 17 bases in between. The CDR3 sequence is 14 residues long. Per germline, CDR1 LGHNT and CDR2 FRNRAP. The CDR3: CASGLQTFTAPAFF. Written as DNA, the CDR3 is TGTGCTAGTGGTTTGCAGACCTTCACAGCGCCAGCTTTCTTT. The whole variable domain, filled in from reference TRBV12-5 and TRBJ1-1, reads DARVTQTPRHKVTEMGQEVTMRCQPILGHNTVFWYRQTMMQGLELLAYFRNRAPLDDSGMPKDRFSAEMPDATLATLKIQPSEPRDSAVYFCASGLQTFTAPAFFGQGTRLTVV.

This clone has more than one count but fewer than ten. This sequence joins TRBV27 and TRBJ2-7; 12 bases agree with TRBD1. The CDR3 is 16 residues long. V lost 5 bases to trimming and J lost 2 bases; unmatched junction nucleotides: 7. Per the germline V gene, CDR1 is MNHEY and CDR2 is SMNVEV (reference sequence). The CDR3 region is CASSTHGTGGPYEQYF. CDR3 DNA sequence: TGTGCCAGCAGTACCCACGGGACAGGGGGCCCCTACGAGCAGTACTTC.

CDR3: CASSEGGVSGANVLTF. The DNA for the CDR3 is TGTGCCAGCAGTGAAGGGGGCGTATCTGGGGCCAACGTCCTGACTTTC. The rearrangement joins TRBV2 to TRBJ2-6; TRBD1 is a possible D gene (5 bases). The CDR3 loop spans 16 amino acids. Germline CDR1 and CDR2: SNHLY and FYNNEI. The ends were cut back, 1 base at V and 1 base at J, with 8 bases in the middle. Looking up the rest from reference TRBV2 and TRBJ2-6 gives the full variable domain: EPEVTQTPSHQVTQMGQEVILRCVPISNHLYFYWYRQILGQKVEFLVSFYNNEISEKSEIFDDQFSVERPDGSNFTLKIRSTKLEDSAMYFCASSEGGVSGANVLTFGAGSRLTVL.

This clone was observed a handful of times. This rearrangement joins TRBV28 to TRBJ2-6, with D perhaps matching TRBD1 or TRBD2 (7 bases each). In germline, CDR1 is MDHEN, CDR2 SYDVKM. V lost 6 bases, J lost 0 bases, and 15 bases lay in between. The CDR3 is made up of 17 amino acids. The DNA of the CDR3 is TGTGCCAGCAGGCCAGGGGGGGCCCCCTCTGGGGCCAACGTCCTGACTTTC. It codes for CASRPGGAPSGANVLTF.

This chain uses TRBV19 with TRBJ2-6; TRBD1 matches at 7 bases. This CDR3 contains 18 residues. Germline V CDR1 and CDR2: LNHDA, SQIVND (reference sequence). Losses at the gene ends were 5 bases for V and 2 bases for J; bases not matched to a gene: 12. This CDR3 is CASSSSQGIGAGANVLTF. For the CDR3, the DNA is TGTGCCAGTAGTTCATCACAGGGGATAGGAGCTGGGGCCAACGTCCTGACTTTC.

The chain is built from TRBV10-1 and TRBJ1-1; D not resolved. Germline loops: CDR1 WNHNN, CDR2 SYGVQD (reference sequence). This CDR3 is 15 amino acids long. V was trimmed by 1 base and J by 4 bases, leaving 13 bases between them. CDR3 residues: CASSEYRRLSTEAFF. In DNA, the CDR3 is TGCGCCAGCAGTGAGTATCGGCGGCTGTCCACTGAAGCTTTCTTT.

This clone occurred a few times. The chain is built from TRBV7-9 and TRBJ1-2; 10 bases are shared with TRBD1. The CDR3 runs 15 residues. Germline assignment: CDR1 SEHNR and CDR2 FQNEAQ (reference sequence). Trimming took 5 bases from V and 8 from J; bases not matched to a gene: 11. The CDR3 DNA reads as TGTGCCAGCAGCACTACCCGGGACAGGGGAATCGGCTACACCTTC. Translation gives CASSTTRDRGIGYTF.

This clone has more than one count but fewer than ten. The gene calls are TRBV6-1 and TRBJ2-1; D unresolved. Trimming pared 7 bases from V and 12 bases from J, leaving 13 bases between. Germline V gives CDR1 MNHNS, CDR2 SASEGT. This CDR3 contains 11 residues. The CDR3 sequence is CASILGIGQFF. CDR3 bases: TGTGCCAGCATCCTGGGGATTGGGCAGTTCTTC.

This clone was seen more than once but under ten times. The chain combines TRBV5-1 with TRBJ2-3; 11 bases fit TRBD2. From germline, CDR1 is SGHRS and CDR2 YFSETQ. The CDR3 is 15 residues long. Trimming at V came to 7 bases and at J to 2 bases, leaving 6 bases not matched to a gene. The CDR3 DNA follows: TGCGCCAGCCGCAGACTAGCGGGGCTCACAGATACGCAGTATTTT. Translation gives CASRRLAGLTDTQYF.

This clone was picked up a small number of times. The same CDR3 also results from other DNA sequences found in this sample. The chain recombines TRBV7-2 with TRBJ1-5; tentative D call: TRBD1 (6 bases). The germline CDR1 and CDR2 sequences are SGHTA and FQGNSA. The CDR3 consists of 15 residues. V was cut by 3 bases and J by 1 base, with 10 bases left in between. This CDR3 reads CASSLGQGSNQPQHF. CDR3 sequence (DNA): TGTGCCAGCAGCTTGGGGCAGGGGAGCAATCAGCCCCAGCATTTT.